These T cell receptor beta chains were read from a single sample in a study of blood T cell repertoires in COVID-19. Assay: immunoSEQ multiplex PCR; the TCRdb copy retains only in-frame clones and omits some. The sample has about 240,000 clones, around four fifths seen once; the top ten hold under 4.5%. What was sequenced was peripheral blood. All receptors derive from a man over 45 with acute or convalescent COVID-19. The conserved cysteine and the conserved F or W are not part of the CDR3 here. Clone size is given for some rows only: seen once, a few or many times, or a class if the clone is expanded.

clone size: once
J gene: TRBJ2-1
V gene: TRBV9
CDR3 protein: ASNFGGHYNEQF

clone size: once
J gene: TRBJ1-2
V gene: TRBV4-1
CDR3 protein: ASSQRDSGGSYGYT

clone size: NA
J gene: TRBJ2-3
V gene: TRBV24-1
CDR3 protein: ATSVSGGTDTQY

clone size: NA
J gene: TRBJ2-4
V gene: TRBV6-2/TRBV6-3
CDR3 protein: ASSYRTGPLAKNIQY

clone size: NA
J gene: TRBJ1-5
V gene: TRBV15
CDR3 protein: ATSRDQVGNQPQH

clone size: once
J gene: TRBJ2-7
V gene: TRBV2
CDR3 protein: ASSEFYGRLYEQY

clone size: NA
J gene: TRBJ1-2
V gene: TRBV19
CDR3 protein: ASSPLDRSFSYGYT

clone size: NA
J gene: TRBJ2-7
V gene: TRBV21-1
CDR3 protein: ASRVSVSRYEQY

clone size: NA
J gene: TRBJ2-5
V gene: TRBV9
CDR3 protein: ASSVALGGVQETQY

clone size: once
J gene: TRBJ2-7
V gene: TRBV27
CDR3 protein: ASSQGLAAEQY

clone size: NA
J gene: TRBJ1-1
V gene: TRBV12-3/TRBV12-4
CDR3 protein: ASKELGRTEAF

clone size: NA
J gene: TRBJ2-1
V gene: TRBV10-3
CDR3 protein: AIMGSGDEQF

clone size: NA
J gene: TRBJ1-6
V gene: TRBV3-1/TRBV3-2
CDR3 protein: ASSPMRSDSPLH

clone size: NA
J gene: TRBJ2-3
V gene: TRBV23-1
CDR3 protein: ASSQRISGCTDTQY

clone size: NA
J gene: TRBJ1-4
V gene: TRBV19
CDR3 protein: ATRTGIGEKLF